Many counts were recorded for the clone carrying this T cell receptor (beta chain). No antigen is known for it. Researchers attached unique molecular identifiers to individual cDNA molecules. TCRdb itself ran the 5' RACE reads through MiXCR, one entry per CDR3 protein. Of 25,000 to 30,000 distinct CDR3 sequences listed, under 6% are singletons. With 1 base removed from V and 3 bases from J, the gap between germline ends came to 7 bases. Germline CDR1 and CDR2: DFQATT and SNEGSKA (reference sequence). The CDR3 loop spans 12 amino acids. The source of the sample is a study of early T cells in non-severe SARS-CoV-2 infection. Whole-study context: It was bulk RNA from unsorted whole blood that was sequenced, and the chains were unpaired.

Findings and limits, study-wide: Comparison of clonotypes with VDJdb favored anti-spike CD8 responses while missing private and CD4 specificities.

The J gene is TRBJ2-7, the V gene TRBV20-1; TRBD1 is a possible D gene (5 bases). The receptor's source is an adult who was a healthcare worker with PCR-confirmed SARS-CoV-2 infection or an uninfected control (not recorded which). The sequenced sample was whole blood. The DNA of the CDR3 is TGCAGTGCTAGAGGACAGAACTACGAGCAGTACTTC. Amino acids: CSARGQNYEQYF.